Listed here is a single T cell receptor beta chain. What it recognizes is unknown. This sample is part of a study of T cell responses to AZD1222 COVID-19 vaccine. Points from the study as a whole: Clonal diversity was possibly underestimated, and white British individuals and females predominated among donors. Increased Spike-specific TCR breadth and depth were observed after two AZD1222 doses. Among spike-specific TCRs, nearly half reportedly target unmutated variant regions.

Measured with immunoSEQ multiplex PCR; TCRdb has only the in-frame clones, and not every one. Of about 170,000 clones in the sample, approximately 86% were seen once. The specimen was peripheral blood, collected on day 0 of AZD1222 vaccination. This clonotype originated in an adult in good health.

The DNA for the CDR3 is TGTGCCAGCACCAGAGGAGGGGTCGAGCAGTACTTC. Translated: CASTRGGVEQYF. J is TRBJ2-7 and V is TRBV28, with a weak D call TRBD2 (6 bases). The V gene's germline CDR1 is MDHEN and CDR2 SYDVKM. Trimming shortened V by 7 bases and J by 6 bases, and 13 bases separated the two germline ends. The CDR3 length is 12 residues.